The clone carrying this T cell receptor beta chain was found many times. One entry per CDR3 protein results from TCRdb running MiXCR on the 5' RACE reads. The sample has tens of thousands of distinct CDR3 sequences, roughly 4.9% seen once. Time point: sample taken at primary tumor resection. No cell sorting; template was whole RNA from tumor, lung tissue or PBMC. The data originate from a study of spatial heterogeneity in lung cancer. In the study overall: Sequencing consistently turned up more beta-chain sequences than alpha-chain sequences.

There are 12 residues in the CDR3. The germline V gene encodes CDR1 DFQATT and CDR2 SNEGSKA (reference sequence). V was cut by 2 bases and J by 11 bases, with 15 bases left in between. The gene calls are TRBV20-1 and TRBJ1-1; D gene ambiguous. This receptor was taken from a female donor with early-stage non-small cell lung cancer. The source was PBMCs, collected at surgery. CDR3 residues: CSARIGPYTAFF. The CDR3 coding sequence is TGCAGTGCTAGAATAGGGCCTTACACCGCTTTCTTT.